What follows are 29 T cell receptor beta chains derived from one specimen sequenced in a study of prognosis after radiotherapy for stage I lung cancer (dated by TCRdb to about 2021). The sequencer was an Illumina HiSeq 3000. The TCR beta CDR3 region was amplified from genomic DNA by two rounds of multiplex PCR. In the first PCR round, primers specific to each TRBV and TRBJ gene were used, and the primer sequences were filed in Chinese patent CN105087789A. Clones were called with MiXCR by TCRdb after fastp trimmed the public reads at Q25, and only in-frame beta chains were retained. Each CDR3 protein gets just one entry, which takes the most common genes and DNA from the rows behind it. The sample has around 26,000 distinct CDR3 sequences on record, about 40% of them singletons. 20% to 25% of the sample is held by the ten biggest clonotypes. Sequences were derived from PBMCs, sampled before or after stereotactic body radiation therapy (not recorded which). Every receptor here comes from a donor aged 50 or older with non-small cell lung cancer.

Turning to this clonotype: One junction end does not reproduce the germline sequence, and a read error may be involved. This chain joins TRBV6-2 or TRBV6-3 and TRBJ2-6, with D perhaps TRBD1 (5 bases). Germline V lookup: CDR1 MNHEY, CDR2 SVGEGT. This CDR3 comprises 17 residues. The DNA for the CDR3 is TGTGCCAGCAGTTCTCCCCCGGTGGCTCCTGGGGCCAACCTCCTGACTTTC. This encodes CASSSPPVAPGANLLTF.

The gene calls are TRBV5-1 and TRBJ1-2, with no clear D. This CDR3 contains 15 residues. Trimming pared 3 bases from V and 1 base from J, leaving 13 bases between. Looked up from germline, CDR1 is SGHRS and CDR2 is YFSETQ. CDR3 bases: TGCGCCAGCAGCTCCGCTGGTTTGGGTAACTATGGCTACACCTTC. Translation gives CASSSAGLGNYGYTF.

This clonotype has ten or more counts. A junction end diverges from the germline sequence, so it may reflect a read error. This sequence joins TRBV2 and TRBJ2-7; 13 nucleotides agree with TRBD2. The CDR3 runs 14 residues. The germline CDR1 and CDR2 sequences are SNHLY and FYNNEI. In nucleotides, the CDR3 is TGTGCCAGCGGGGGGACTAGCGGGGCCTACGGGCAGTACTTC. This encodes CASGGTSGAYGQYF.

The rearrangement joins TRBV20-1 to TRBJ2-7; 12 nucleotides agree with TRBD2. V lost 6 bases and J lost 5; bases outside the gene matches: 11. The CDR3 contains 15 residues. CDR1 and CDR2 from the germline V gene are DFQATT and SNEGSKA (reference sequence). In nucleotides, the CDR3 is TGCAGTGCCGCACCTGGGACTAGCGGGCTCGACGAGCAGTACTTC. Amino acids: CSAAPGTSGLDEQYF.

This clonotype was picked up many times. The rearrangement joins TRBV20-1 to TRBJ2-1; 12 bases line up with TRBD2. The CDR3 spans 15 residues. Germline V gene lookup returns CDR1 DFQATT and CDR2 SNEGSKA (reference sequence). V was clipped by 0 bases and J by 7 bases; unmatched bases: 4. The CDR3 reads CSAREPSGRVNEQFF. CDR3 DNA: TGCAGTGCTAGAGAACCTAGCGGGAGGGTAAATGAGCAGTTCTTC.

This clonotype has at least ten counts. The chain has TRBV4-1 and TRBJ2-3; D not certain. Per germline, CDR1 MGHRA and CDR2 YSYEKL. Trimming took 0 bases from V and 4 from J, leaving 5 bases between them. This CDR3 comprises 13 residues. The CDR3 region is CASSQEIADTQYF. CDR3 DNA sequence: TGCGCCAGCAGCCAAGAGATAGCAGATACGCAGTATTTT.

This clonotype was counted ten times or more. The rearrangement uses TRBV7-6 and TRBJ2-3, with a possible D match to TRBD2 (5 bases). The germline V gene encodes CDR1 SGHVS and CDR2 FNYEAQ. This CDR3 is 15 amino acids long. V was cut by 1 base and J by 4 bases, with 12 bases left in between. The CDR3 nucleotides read TGTGCCAGCAGCTTAGTGGGTCTAGCTGCAGATACGCAGTATTTT. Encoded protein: CASSLVGLAADTQYF.

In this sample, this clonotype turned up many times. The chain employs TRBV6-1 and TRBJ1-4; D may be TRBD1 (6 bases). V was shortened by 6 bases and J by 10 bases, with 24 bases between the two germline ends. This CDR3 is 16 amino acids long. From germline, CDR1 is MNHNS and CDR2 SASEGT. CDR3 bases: TGTGCCAGCAGCGAAAAACAGGGCCGAGGTGCGGGAAAACTGTTTTTT. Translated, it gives CASSEKQGRGAGKLFF.

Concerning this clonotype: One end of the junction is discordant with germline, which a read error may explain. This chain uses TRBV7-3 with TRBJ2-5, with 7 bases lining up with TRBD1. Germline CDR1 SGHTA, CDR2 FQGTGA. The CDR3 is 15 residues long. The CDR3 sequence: CAGSLWGQRKETQYF. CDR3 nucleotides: TGTGCCGGCAGCCTCTGGGGACAGCGAAAAGAGACCCAGTACTTC.

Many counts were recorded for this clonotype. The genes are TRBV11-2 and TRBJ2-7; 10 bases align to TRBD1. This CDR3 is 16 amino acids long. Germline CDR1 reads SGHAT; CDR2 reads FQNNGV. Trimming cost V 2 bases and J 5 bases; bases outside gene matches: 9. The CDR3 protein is CASSLFRTGGLHEQYF. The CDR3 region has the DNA TGTGCCAGCAGCTTATTTCGGACAGGGGGTCTCCACGAGCAGTACTTC.

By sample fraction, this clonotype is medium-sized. The CDR3 spells CASRGYVGNTIYF. Here the CDR3 DNA reads TGTGCCAGCAGGGGCTACGTGGGGAACACCATATATTTT. The chain links TRBV6-1 to TRBJ1-3; D is unclear. Germline V gene data show CDR1 as MNHNS and CDR2 as SASEGT. The V end was cut by 6 bases, the J end by 7 bases, with 13 bases between. This CDR3 is built from 13 residues.

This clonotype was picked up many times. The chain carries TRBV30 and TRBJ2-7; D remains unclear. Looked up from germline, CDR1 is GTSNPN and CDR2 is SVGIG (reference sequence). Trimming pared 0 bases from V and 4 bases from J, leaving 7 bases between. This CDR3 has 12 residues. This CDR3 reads CAWSVRRYEQYF. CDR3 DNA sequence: TGTGCCTGGAGTGTACGCAGGTACGAGCAGTACTTC.

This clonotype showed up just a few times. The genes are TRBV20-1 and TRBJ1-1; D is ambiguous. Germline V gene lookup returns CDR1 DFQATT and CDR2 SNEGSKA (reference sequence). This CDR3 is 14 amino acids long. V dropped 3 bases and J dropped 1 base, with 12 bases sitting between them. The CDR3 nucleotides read TGCAGTGCTAGTATTTCGGTCGGGAACACTGAAGCTTTCTTT. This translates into CSASISVGNTEAFF.

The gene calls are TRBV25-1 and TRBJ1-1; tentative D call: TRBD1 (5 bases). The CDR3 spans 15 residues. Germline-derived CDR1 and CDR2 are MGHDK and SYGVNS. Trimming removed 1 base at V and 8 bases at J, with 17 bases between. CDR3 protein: CASSESVRGGAEAFF. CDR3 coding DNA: TGTGCCAGCAGTGAATCGGTTCGTGGGGGAGCGGAAGCTTTCTTT.

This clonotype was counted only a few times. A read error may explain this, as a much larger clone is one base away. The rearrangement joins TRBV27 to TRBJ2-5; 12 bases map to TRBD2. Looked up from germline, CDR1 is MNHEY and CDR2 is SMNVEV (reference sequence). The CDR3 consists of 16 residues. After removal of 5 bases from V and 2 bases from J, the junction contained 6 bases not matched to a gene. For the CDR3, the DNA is TGTGCCAGCAGTCCCCTACTAGCGGGAGGACAAGAGACCCAGTACTTC. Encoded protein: CASSPLLAGGQETQYF.

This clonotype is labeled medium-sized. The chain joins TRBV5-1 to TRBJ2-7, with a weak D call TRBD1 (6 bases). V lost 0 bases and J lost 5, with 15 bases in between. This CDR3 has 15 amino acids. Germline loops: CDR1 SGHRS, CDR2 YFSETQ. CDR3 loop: CASSLAGTRGNEQYF. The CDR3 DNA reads TGCGCCAGCAGCTTGGCGGGCACGAGGGGGAACGAGCAGTACTTC.

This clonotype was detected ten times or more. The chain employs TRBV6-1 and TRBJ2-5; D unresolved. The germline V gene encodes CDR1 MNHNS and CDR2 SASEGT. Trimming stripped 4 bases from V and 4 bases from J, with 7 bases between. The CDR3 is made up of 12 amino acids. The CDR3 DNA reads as TGTGCCAGCAGTGCGGGCTTAGAGACCCAGTACTTC. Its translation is CASSAGLETQYF.

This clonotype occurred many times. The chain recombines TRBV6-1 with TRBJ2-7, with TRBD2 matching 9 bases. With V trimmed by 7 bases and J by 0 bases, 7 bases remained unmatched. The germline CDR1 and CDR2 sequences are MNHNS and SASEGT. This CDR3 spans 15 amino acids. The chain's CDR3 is CASTHSGSPSYEQYF. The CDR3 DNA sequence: TGTGCCAGCACTCATAGCGGGAGTCCCTCCTACGAGCAGTACTTC.

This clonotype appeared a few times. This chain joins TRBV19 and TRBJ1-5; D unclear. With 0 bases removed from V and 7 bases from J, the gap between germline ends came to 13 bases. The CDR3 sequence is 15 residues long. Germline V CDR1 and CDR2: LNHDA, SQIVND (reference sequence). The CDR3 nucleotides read TGTGCCAGTAGTATAGATGGCGGAAATTGGCAGCCCCAGCATTTT. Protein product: CASSIDGGNWQPQHF. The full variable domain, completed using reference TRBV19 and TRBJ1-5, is DGGITQSPKYLFRKEGQNVTLSCEQNLNHDAMYWYRQDPGQGLRLIYYSQIVNDFQKGDIAEGYSVSREKKESFPLTVTSAQKNPTAFYLCASSIDGGNWQPQHFGDGTRLSIL.

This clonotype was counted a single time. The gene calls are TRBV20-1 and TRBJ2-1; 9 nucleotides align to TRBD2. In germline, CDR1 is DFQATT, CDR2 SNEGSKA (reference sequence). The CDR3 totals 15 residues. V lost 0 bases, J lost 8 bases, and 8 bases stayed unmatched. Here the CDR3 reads CSARDPGLARDEQFF. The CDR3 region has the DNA TGCAGTGCTAGAGATCCGGGACTAGCCAGGGATGAGCAGTTCTTC.

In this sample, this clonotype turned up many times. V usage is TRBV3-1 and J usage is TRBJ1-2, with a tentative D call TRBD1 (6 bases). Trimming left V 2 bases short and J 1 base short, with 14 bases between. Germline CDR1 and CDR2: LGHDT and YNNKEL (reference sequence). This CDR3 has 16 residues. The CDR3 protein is CASSQRITGHNYGYTF. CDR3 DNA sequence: TGTGCCAGCAGCCAACGAATTACAGGGCATAACTATGGCTACACCTTC.

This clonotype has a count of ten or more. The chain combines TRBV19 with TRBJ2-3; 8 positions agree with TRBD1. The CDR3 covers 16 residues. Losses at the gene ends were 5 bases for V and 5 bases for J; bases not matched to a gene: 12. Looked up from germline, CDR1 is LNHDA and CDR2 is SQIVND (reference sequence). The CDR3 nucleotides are TGTGCCAGTAGTGCTCGAGAGGACAGGGTTAGAGATACGCAGTATTTT. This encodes CASSAREDRVRDTQYF.

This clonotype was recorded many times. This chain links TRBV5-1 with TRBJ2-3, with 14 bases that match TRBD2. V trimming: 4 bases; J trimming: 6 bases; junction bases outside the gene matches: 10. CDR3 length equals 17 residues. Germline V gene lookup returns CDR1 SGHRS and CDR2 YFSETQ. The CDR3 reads CASSPGTSGRGVDTQYF. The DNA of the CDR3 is TGCGCCAGCAGCCCAGGGACTAGCGGGAGAGGAGTTGATACGCAGTATTTT.

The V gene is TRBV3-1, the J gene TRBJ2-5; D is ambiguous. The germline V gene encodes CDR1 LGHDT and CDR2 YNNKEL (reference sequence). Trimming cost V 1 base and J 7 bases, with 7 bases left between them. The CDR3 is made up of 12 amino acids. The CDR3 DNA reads TGTGCCAGCAGCCAAGGGTTGGGGACCCAGTACTTC. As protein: CASSQGLGTQYF.

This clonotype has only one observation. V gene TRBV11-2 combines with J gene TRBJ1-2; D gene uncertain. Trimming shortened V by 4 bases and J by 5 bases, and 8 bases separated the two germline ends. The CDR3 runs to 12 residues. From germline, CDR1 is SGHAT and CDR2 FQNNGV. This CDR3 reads CASSSAWYGYTF. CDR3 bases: TGTGCCAGCAGCTCTGCTTGGTATGGCTACACCTTC.

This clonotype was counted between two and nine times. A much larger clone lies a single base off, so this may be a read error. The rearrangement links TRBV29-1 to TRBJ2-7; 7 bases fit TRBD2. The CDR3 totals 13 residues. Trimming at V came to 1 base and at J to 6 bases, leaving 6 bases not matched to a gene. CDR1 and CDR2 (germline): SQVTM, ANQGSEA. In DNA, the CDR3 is TGCAGCGTTGAAGGGCTAGCGGTAACCGAGCAGTACTTC. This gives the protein CSVEGLAVTEQYF.

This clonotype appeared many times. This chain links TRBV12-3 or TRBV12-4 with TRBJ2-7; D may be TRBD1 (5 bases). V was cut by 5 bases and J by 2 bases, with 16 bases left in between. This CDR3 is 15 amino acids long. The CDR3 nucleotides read TGTGCCAGCAGTCCCCAACAGGTTCTCGCCTACGAGCAGTACTTC. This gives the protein CASSPQQVLAYEQYF.

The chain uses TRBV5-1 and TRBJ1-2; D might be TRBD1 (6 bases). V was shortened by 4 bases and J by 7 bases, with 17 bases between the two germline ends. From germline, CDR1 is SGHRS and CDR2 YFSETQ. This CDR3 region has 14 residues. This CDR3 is CASSEVKGDGGYTF. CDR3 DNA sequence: TGCGCCAGCAGCGAAGTAAAGGGGGACGGTGGCTACACCTTC.

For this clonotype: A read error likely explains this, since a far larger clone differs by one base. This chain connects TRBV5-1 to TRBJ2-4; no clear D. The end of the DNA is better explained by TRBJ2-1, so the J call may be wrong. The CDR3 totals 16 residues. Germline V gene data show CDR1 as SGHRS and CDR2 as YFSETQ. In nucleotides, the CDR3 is TGCGCCAGCAGCCCCGAACAGTCTGCAAGGTCCAATGAGCAGTTCTTC. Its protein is CASSPEQSARSNEQFF.